These 15 T cell receptor beta chains share one sample of origin, sequenced in a study of blood T cell repertoires in COVID-19. Sequencing used immunoSEQ multiplex PCR; TCRdb keeps in-frame clones, though not all of them. The sample shows hundreds of thousands of clones, approximately 87% of them seen only once. Source material: PBMCs or T cells enriched from blood (not recorded which). The receptors originated from a woman between 50 and 59 years old in a cohort exposed to, infected with or recovered from COVID-19 (not recorded which).

As concerns this clone: Other DNA sequences in this sample translate to the same CDR3. This chain connects TRBV3-1 (or the pseudogene TRBV3-2) to TRBJ1-3; D gene uncertain. V was pared by 1 base and J by 0 bases, with 4 bases between. Germline loops: CDR1 LGHDT, CDR2 YNNKEL (reference sequence). The CDR3 covers 14 residues. The CDR3, as DNA: TGTGCCAGCAGCCAAGGGCACTCTGGAAACACCATATATTTT. Translation gives CASSQGHSGNTIYF.

This chain uses TRBV28 with TRBJ1-2; possible D gene TRBD1, 5 bases. Germline CDR1 is MDHEN and CDR2 is SYDVKM. V gave up 10 bases and J gave up 1 base, with 13 bases separating them. This CDR3 region has 13 residues. This chain's CDR3 is CATPGGYNYGYTF. CDR3 DNA sequence: TGTGCCACCCCGGGGGGTTATAACTATGGCTACACCTTC.

This sequence joins TRBV7-2 and TRBJ1-1; D uncertain. The V gene's germline CDR1 is SGHTA and CDR2 FQGNSA. V lost 0 bases, J lost 1 base, and 9 bases lay in between. CDR3 length equals 15 residues. The CDR3 spells CASSLAGVRNTEAFF. CDR3 in DNA: TGTGCCAGCAGCTTAGCCGGGGTTAGGAACACTGAAGCTTTCTTT. Full variable domain (outside the CDR3, taken from reference TRBV7-2 and TRBJ1-1): GAGVSQSPSNKVTEKGKDVELRCDPISGHTALYWYRQSLGQGLEFLIYFQGNSAPDKSGLPSDRFSAERTGGSVSTLTIQRTQQEDSAVYLCASSLAGVRNTEAFFGQGTRLTVV.

The rearrangement uses TRBV28 and TRBJ1-3, with TRBD1 identical over 7 bases. V was clipped by 0 bases and J by 4 bases; unmatched bases: 3. The CDR3 has 15 residues. Germline V gene lookup returns CDR1 MDHEN and CDR2 SYDVKM. DNA of the CDR3: TGTGCCAGCAGTTTATGGAGGGGGCGAGGAAACACCATATATTTT. Translation gives CASSLWRGRGNTIYF.

This clone was seen only once. V gene TRBV6-5 combines with J gene TRBJ1-2, with 7 bases that match TRBD1. With 4 bases clipped from V and 13 bases from J, the junction kept 15 bases outside the gene matches. CDR3 length: 14 residues. Germline-derived CDR1 and CDR2 are MNHEY and SVGAGI. The CDR3 bases are TGTGCCAGCAGTTCCCCCGCGGAGGGGGCAAAGTTCACCTTC. It translates to CASSSPAEGAKFTF.

The V and J genes are TRBV7-2 and TRBJ2-7, with D tentatively TRBD2 (7 bases). Looked up from germline, CDR1 is SGHTA and CDR2 is FQGNSA. V shed 5 bases and J shed 2 bases, with 13 bases lying between them. This CDR3 is built from 14 residues. CDR3 residues: CASSDSGGPYEQYF. DNA for the CDR3: TGTGCCAGCAGCGACTCGGGGGGCCCCTACGAGCAGTACTTC.

The chain recombines TRBV11-2 with TRBJ2-5, with a weak D call TRBD1 (6 bases). V lost 5 bases and J 5 bases, leaving 18 bases between the germline ends. Germline CDR1 is SGHAT and CDR2 is FQNNGV. This CDR3 region has 15 residues. DNA of the CDR3: TGTGCCAGCAGCGCCAGGGGCCCAACAGGGGAGACCCAGTACTTC. Protein sequence: CASSARGPTGETQYF.

V is TRBV9 and J is TRBJ1-1, with D unclear. Trimming shortened V by 5 bases and J by 0 bases, and 14 bases separated the two germline ends. The CDR3 has 15 amino acids. Germline CDR1 SGDLS, CDR2 YYNGEE. In DNA form, the CDR3 reads TGTGCCAGCAGTTACGGTGGAGCTATGAACACTGAAGCTTTCTTT. As protein: CASSYGGAMNTEAFF. The whole variable domain, remainder taken from reference TRBV9 and TRBJ1-1, is DSGVTQTPKHLITATGQRVTLRCSPRSGDLSVYWYQQSLDQGLQFLIQYYNGEERAKGNILERFSAQQFPDLHSELNLSSLELGDSALYFCASSYGGAMNTEAFFGQGTRLTVV.

The chain employs TRBV7-9 and TRBJ1-1; the match to TRBD1 covers 10 bases. Germline V lookup: CDR1 SEHNR, CDR2 FQNEAQ (reference sequence). After removal of 5 bases from V and 3 bases from J, the junction contained 6 bases not matched to a gene. The CDR3 sequence is 15 residues long. The CDR3 protein is CASSPRTGGDTEAFF. CDR3 nucleotides: TGTGCCAGCAGCCCAAGGACAGGGGGGGACACTGAAGCTTTCTTT.

This clone was found once. J is TRBJ1-2 and V is TRBV28, with 9 bases that match TRBD1. The CDR3 consists of 16 residues. The ends lost 6 bases at V and 0 bases at J; junction bases unmatched: 8. The germline gives CDR1 MDHEN, CDR2 SYDVKM. In DNA, the CDR3 is TGTGCCAGCAGCGTGGCCACAGGGGGCACTAACTATGGCTACACCTTC. It is translated as CASSVATGGTNYGYTF.

The J gene is TRBJ2-5, the V gene TRBV7-6, with D possibly TRBD1 on 6 matching bases. Trimming cost V 0 bases and J 5 bases, with 10 bases left between them. From germline, CDR1 is SGHVS and CDR2 FNYEAQ. The CDR3 has 14 amino acids. The CDR3 loop is CASSLAYRDETQYF. The CDR3 DNA reads TGTGCCAGCAGCTTAGCGTACAGGGATGAGACCCAGTACTTC.

The chain links TRBV6-5 to TRBJ2-3; 7 positions agree with TRBD1. V trimming: 7 bases; J trimming: 2 bases; junction bases outside the gene matches: 6. This CDR3 has 14 residues. The germline V gene has CDR1 MNHEY and CDR2 SVGAGI. CDR3 region: CASKTGRVTDTQYF. Written as DNA, the CDR3 is TGTGCCAGCAAGACAGGGCGTGTCACAGATACGCAGTATTTT.

The CDR3 coding sequence is TGCGCCAGCAGCTTGAGAGGGCAGAACACTGAAGCTTTCTTT. Translating gives CASSLRGQNTEAFF. V gene TRBV5-1 combines with J gene TRBJ1-1; the D is unclear. Looked up from germline, CDR1 is SGHRS and CDR2 is YFSETQ. V was trimmed by 1 base and J by 1 base, leaving 8 bases between them. This CDR3 region has 14 residues.

The rearrangement uses TRBV5-4 and TRBJ2-1, with unresolved D. The V end was cut by 0 bases, the J end by 7 bases, with 8 bases between. The CDR3 has 13 amino acids. Germline V lookup: CDR1 SGHNT, CDR2 YYREEE (reference sequence). The CDR3 is CASSLESFNEQFF. Written as DNA, the CDR3 is TGTGCCAGCAGCTTGGAATCGTTTAATGAGCAGTTCTTC. The entire variable domain, with the rest obtained from reference TRBV5-4 and TRBJ2-1, is as follows: ETGVTQSPTHLIKTRGQQVTLRCSSQSGHNTVSWYQQALGQGPQFIFQYYREEENGRGNFPPRFSGLQFPNYSSELNVNALELDDSALYLCASSLESFNEQFFGPGTRLTVL.

V gene TRBV2 combines with J gene TRBJ1-1; 9 nucleotides agree with TRBD1. Germline trimming cut 7 bases from V and 3 bases from J; bases unmatched to any gene: 6. Germline CDR1 is SNHLY and CDR2 is FYNNEI. This CDR3 is built from 14 residues. CDR3 coding DNA: TGTGCCAGCACCGCGACAGGGGGGTACACTGAAGCTTTCTTT. This gives the protein CASTATGGYTEAFF.